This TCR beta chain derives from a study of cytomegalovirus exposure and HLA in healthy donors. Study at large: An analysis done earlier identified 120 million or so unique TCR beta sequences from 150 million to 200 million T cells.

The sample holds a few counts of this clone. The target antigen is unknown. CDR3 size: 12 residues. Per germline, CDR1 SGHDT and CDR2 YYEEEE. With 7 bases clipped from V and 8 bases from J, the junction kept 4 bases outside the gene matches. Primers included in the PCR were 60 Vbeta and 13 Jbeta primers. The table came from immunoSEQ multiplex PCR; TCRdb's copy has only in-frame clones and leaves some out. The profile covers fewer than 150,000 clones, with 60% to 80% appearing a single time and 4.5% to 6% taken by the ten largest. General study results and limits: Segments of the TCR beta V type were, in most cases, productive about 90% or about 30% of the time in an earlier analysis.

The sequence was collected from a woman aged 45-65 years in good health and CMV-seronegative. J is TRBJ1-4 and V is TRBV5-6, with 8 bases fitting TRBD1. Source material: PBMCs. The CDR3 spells CASGRDREKLFF. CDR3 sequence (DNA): TGTGCCAGCGGCCGGGACAGGGAAAAACTGTTTTTT.